This entry lists 25 T cell receptor beta chains sequenced from one sample in a study of cytomegalovirus exposure and HLA in healthy donors. Primers for the PCR totalled 60 Vbeta and 13 Jbeta. TCRdb's copy holds only in-frame clones and misses some; the assay was immunoSEQ multiplex PCR. This sample's clone table lists fewer than 85,000 clones. The sample comprised PBMCs. These receptor sequences come from a woman in her thirties or forties in good health and CMV-seropositive.

This chain links TRBV5-1 with TRBJ2-1, with 10 bases identical to TRBD2. This CDR3 region has 17 residues. J lost 0 bases, V lost 3 bases, and 6 bases had no gene match. The germline V gene encodes CDR1 SGHRS and CDR2 YFSETQ. CDR3 nucleotide sequence: TGCGCCAGCAGCTCGACTAGCGGGTGGAGCTCCTACAATGAGCAGTTCTTC. This codes for CASSSTSGWSSYNEQFF.

V usage is TRBV6-5 and J usage is TRBJ1-3; maybe TRBD1 (5 bases). There are 15 residues in the CDR3. Germline lookup yields CDR1 MNHEY and CDR2 SVGAGI. V was shortened by 2 bases and J by 2 bases, with 10 bases between the two germline ends. CDR3 region: CASSYDGGAGNTIYF. The CDR3 DNA reads as TGTGCCAGCAGTTACGACGGGGGGGCTGGAAACACCATATATTTT.

J is TRBJ2-3 and V is TRBV6-1; 7 bases are shared with TRBD2. CDR1 and CDR2 (germline): MNHNS, SASEGT. Trimming took 3 bases from V and 4 from J; bases not matched to a gene: 13. The CDR3 has 17 amino acids. CDR3 residues: CASSDEVPGGGPDTQYF. The CDR3, as DNA: TGTGCCAGCAGTGACGAGGTGCCTGGCGGGGGACCAGATACGCAGTATTTT.

This chain uses TRBV6-5 with TRBJ1-1, with 11 bases aligning to TRBD1. Germline V lookup: CDR1 MNHEY, CDR2 SVGAGI. The J segment lost 7 bases and the V segment lost 6 bases, leaving 7 bases of the junction unmatched. The CDR3 is 14 residues long. The CDR3 protein is CASSRTGGEGEAFF. The DNA of the CDR3 is TGTGCCAGCAGCCGGACAGGGGGCGAGGGTGAAGCTTTCTTT.

This chain connects TRBV18 to TRBJ1-2; TRBD1 agrees at 10 bases. Germline V gene sequence: CDR1 KGHSH, CDR2 LQKENI. Trimming took 3 bases from V and 6 from J; bases not matched to a gene: 7. This CDR3 has 15 residues. Here the CDR3 reads CASSPLLGQGNGYTF. As DNA, the CDR3 is TGTGCCAGCTCACCCCTTCTGGGACAGGGGAATGGCTACACCTTC.

This chain connects TRBV4-1 to TRBJ2-4; 10 nucleotides match TRBD1. The CDR3 totals 15 residues. Germline CDR1 and CDR2: MGHRA and YSYEKL. V was clipped by 4 bases and J by 4 bases; unmatched bases: 4. This CDR3 is CASSRAGQGKNIQYF. CDR3 DNA sequence: TGCGCCAGCAGCCGGGCGGGACAGGGGAAAAACATTCAGTACTTC.

The genes are TRBV5-1 and TRBJ1-2; D is uncertain. V lost 0 bases and J 5 bases, leaving 23 bases between the germline ends. The CDR3 totals 18 residues. CDR1 is SGHRS and CDR2 is YFSETQ in the germline V gene. CDR3 amino acids: CASSLARSTLDSLYGYTF. CDR3 bases: TGCGCCAGCAGCTTGGCAAGGTCTACCTTGGACTCTCTATATGGCTACACCTTC.

The rearrangement joins TRBV19 to TRBJ1-1; D is perhaps TRBD1 (6 bases). There are 15 residues in the CDR3. The V gene lost 8 bases and the J gene lost 5 bases, with 21 bases spanning the gap. Germline V lookup: CDR1 LNHDA, CDR2 SQIVND (reference sequence). CDR3 DNA: TGTGCCAGTGCGGATGTCGACAGCGACAGGACTGAAGCTTTCTTT. Amino acid sequence: CASADVDSDRTEAFF.

The V and J genes are TRBV6-1 and TRBJ2-1, with D possibly being TRBD1 (6 bases). Trimming shortened V by 7 bases and J by 3 bases, and 13 bases separated the two germline ends. Germline V gives CDR1 MNHNS, CDR2 SASEGT. This CDR3 region has 14 residues. This CDR3 reads CASTKGDDYNEQFF. The CDR3 DNA is TGTGCCAGCACTAAGGGGGATGACTACAATGAGCAGTTCTTC.

V and J are TRBV18 and TRBJ2-7, with D hard to call. V was cut by 3 bases and J by 2 bases, with 8 bases left in between. Germline assignment: CDR1 KGHSH and CDR2 LQKENI. There are 13 residues in the CDR3. The chain's CDR3 is CASSPGSAYEQYF. The DNA for the CDR3 is TGTGCCAGCTCACCCGGGTCAGCCTACGAGCAGTACTTC. Drawing the rest from reference TRBV18 and TRBJ2-7, the complete variable domain is NAGVMQNPRHLVRRRGQEARLRCSPMKGHSHVYWYRQLPEEGLKFMVYLQKENIIDESGMPKERFSAEFPKEGPSILRIQQVVRGDSAAYFCASSPGSAYEQYFGPGTRLTVT.

The chain combines TRBV19 with TRBJ2-1, with TRBD2 identical over 7 bases. CDR1 is LNHDA, CDR2 SQIVND, per germline (reference sequence). J lost 4 bases, V lost 9 bases, and 12 bases had no gene match. This CDR3 is built from 15 residues. The CDR3, as DNA: TGTGCCAGCACCATCGGGGGGTCCCCGTACAATGAGCAGTTCTTC. This translates into CASTIGGSPYNEQFF.

The V and J genes are TRBV10-3 and TRBJ1-4; TRBD1 might be the D (5 bases). CDR1 is ENHRY, CDR2 SYGVKD, per germline. Trimming cost V 0 bases and J 5 bases, with 10 bases left between them. This CDR3 spans 15 amino acids. The CDR3 region is CAISESQTVNEKLFF. CDR3 sequence (DNA): TGTGCCATCAGTGAGTCGCAGACAGTAAATGAAAAACTGTTTTTT.

J is TRBJ1-4 and V is TRBV7-8; the match to TRBD1 covers 11 bases. Trimming cost V 0 bases and J 7 bases; bases outside gene matches: 7. Germline V gene lookup returns CDR1 SGHVS and CDR2 FQNEAQ. CDR3 size: 17 residues. The CDR3, as DNA: TGTGCCAGCAGCTTAGCGTCCTGGACAGGGGGCGGTGAAAAACTGTTTTTT. Its protein product is CASSLASWTGGGEKLFF. The entire variable domain, with the rest obtained from reference TRBV7-8 and TRBJ1-4, is as follows: GAGVSQSPRYKVAKRGQDVALRCDPISGHVSLFWYQQALGQGPEFLTYFQNEAQLDKSGLPSDRFFAERPEGSVSTLKIQRTQQEDSAVYLCASSLASWTGGGEKLFFGSGTQLSVL.

This chain links TRBV11-2 with TRBJ1-1; 11 bases line up with TRBD1. The germline gives CDR1 SGHAT, CDR2 FQNNGV. Losses at the gene ends were 1 base for V and 1 base for J; bases not matched to a gene: 2. The CDR3 consists of 16 residues. The CDR3 sequence: CASSLGTGGGNTEAFF. Written as DNA, the CDR3 is TGTGCCAGCAGCTTAGGGACAGGGGGCGGGAACACTGAAGCTTTCTTT.

The rearrangement joins TRBV19 to TRBJ2-1; the match to TRBD2 covers 14 bases. Per the germline V gene, CDR1 is LNHDA and CDR2 is SQIVND (reference sequence). V trimming: 5 bases; J trimming: 6 bases; junction bases outside the gene matches: 9. This CDR3 is built from 17 residues. CDR3 loop: CASSPPTGLAGVNEQFF. The CDR3 bases are TGTGCCAGTAGTCCTCCAACGGGACTAGCGGGAGTCAATGAGCAGTTCTTC.

The V call is TRBV19, the J call TRBJ1-1, with 11 bases identical to TRBD1. This CDR3 is built from 19 residues. J was trimmed by 3 bases and V by 1 base; bases with no gene match: 13. Germline-derived CDR1 and CDR2 are LNHDA and SQIVND (reference sequence). This CDR3 reads CASSIVPVGQGAKDTEAFF. In DNA, the CDR3 is TGTGCCAGTAGTATAGTGCCCGTCGGACAGGGGGCGAAGGACACTGAAGCTTTCTTT.

The chain uses TRBV10-3 and TRBJ1-1; D may be TRBD1 (5 bases). The germline V gene encodes CDR1 ENHRY and CDR2 SYGVKD. The length of the CDR3 is 12 residues. V lost 6 bases and J lost 3, with 8 bases in between. CDR3: CAIRGGDTEAFF. The CDR3 nucleotides are TGTGCCATCAGGGGGGGGGACACTGAAGCTTTCTTT.

The J gene is TRBJ1-2, the V gene TRBV28; no reliable D call. CDR1 is MDHEN and CDR2 is SYDVKM in the germline V gene. CDR3 length: 15 residues. V shed 5 bases and J shed 0 bases, with 13 bases lying between them. CDR3 DNA sequence: TGTGCCAGCAGTATCTCGGGTCGAACTAACTATGGCTACACCTTC. This gives the protein CASSISGRTNYGYTF.

CDR3 DNA sequence: TGTGCCAGCAGCCTTCCACAGGTCTCCTACGAGCAGTACTTC. As protein: CASSLPQVSYEQYF. The V and J genes are TRBV5-6 and TRBJ2-5, with D possibly matching TRBD1 (5 bases). The DNA matches TRBJ2-7 better at its end, which makes the J call doubtful. The CDR3 is 14 residues long. The germline gives CDR1 SGHDT, CDR2 YYEEEE.

The rearrangement joins TRBV29-1 to TRBJ2-1; 14 bases map to TRBD2. CDR3 length: 14 residues. Trimming removed 4 bases from V and 9 bases from J; junction bases left unmatched: 5. Looked up from germline, CDR1 is SQVTM and CDR2 is ANQGSEA. CDR3 loop: CSVAGLAGAGEQFF. DNA for the CDR3: TGCAGCGTTGCGGGACTAGCGGGAGCGGGTGAGCAGTTCTTC.

The rearrangement links TRBV19 to TRBJ1-6; possibly TRBD1 for D (6 bases). This CDR3 region has 15 residues. Trimming removed 1 base at V and 10 bases at J, with 14 bases between. Germline V lookup: CDR1 LNHDA, CDR2 SQIVND (reference sequence). The DNA for the CDR3 is TGTGCCAGTAGTATAGCTGGGGGCGAGGGGTCACCCCTCCACTTT. The encoded protein is CASSIAGGEGSPLHF. The full variable domain, its missing parts supplied by reference TRBV19 and TRBJ1-6, is DGGITQSPKYLFRKEGQNVTLSCEQNLNHDAMYWYRQDPGQGLRLIYYSQIVNDFQKGDIAEGYSVSREKKESFPLTVTSAQKNPTAFYLCASSIAGGEGSPLHFGNGTRLTVT.

This sequence joins TRBV5-1 and TRBJ2-7; 8 nucleotides match TRBD1. The J segment lost 3 bases and the V segment lost 5 bases, leaving 1 base of the junction unmatched. The germline V gene encodes CDR1 SGHRS and CDR2 YFSETQ. The CDR3 totals 12 residues. As DNA, the CDR3 is TGCGCCAGCAGGGACAGGGACTACGAGCAGTACTTC. Amino acid sequence: CASRDRDYEQYF. The whole variable domain, filled in from reference TRBV5-1 and TRBJ2-7, reads KAGVTQTPRYLIKTRGQQVTLSCSPISGHRSVSWYQQTPGQGLQFLFEYFSETQRNKGNFPGRFSGRQFSNSRSEMNVSTLELGDSALYLCASRDRDYEQYFGPGTRLTVT.

The chain couples TRBV6-1 to TRBJ1-2; 8 bases line up with TRBD1. Per germline, CDR1 MNHNS and CDR2 SASEGT. Trimming at V came to 10 bases and at J to 14 bases, leaving 12 bases not matched to a gene. CDR3 length: 11 amino acids. CDR3 loop: CATALTGGRTF. In DNA form, the CDR3 reads TGTGCCACCGCCCTTACAGGGGGAAGAACCTTC.

V is TRBV4-3 and J is TRBJ1-5, with D tentatively TRBD1 (5 bases). The V gene's germline CDR1 is LGHNA and CDR2 YSLEER. The length of the CDR3 is 15 residues. V was pared by 0 bases and J by 2 bases, with 8 bases between. The DNA of the CDR3 is TGCGCCAGCAGCCAAGATTTAGGGGGCAATCAGCCCCAGCATTTT. This translates into CASSQDLGGNQPQHF.

The chain links TRBV2 to TRBJ2-1; 9 nucleotides match TRBD2. The CDR3 extends over 13 amino acids. Trimming cost V 6 bases and J 9 bases; bases outside gene matches: 6. Looked up from germline, CDR1 is SNHLY and CDR2 is FYNNEI. Here the CDR3 reads CASRREGRGEQFF. Here the CDR3 DNA reads TGTGCCAGCAGGCGGGAGGGCCGAGGTGAGCAGTTCTTC.